A single sample is the source of the 28 T cell receptor beta chains below, sequenced in a study of blood T cells in healthy people across ages. Combining a sample-barcoded 5' primer with a J-beta primer mix, a second PCR ran for roughly 7 to 12 cycles. TCRdb analysed the 5' RACE reads with MiXCR anew, one entry per CDR3 protein. Among about 1.5 million distinct CDR3 sequences listed, roughly 43% were seen once. Sequencing was performed on blood. Receptors were obtained from a woman between 18 and 29 years old in good health.

This clonotype was counted between two and nine times. V and J are TRBV4-3 and TRBJ2-1, with a weak D call TRBD2 (5 bases). The CDR3 sequence is 17 residues long. Germline lookup yields CDR1 LGHNA and CDR2 YSLEER. Trimming cost V 1 base and J 4 bases, with 17 bases left between them. This chain's CDR3 is CASSQVESGKGYNEQFF. The CDR3 region has the DNA TGCGCCAGCAGCCAAGTGGAGTCGGGAAAGGGTTACAATGAGCAGTTCTTC.

This chain connects TRBV25-1 to TRBJ2-1; D is unresolved. The V gene's germline CDR1 is MGHDK and CDR2 SYGVNS. Deletions cut 7 bases from V and 3 bases from J, with 10 bases between. CDR3 length equals 13 residues. CDR3 nucleotides: TGTGCCAGCAACGACGGAGACTACAATGAGCAGTTCTTC. Translated, it gives CASNDGDYNEQFF.

This clonotype has a handful of counts. This rearrangement joins TRBV27 to TRBJ2-7; 14 nucleotides align to TRBD2. Germline V gene lookup returns CDR1 MNHEY and CDR2 SMNVEV (reference sequence). The CDR3 length is 14 residues. V was clipped by 4 bases and J by 6 bases; unmatched bases: 2. For the CDR3, the DNA is TGTGCCAGCAGTTGGACTAGCGGGGGGTTCGAGCAGTACTTC. This gives the protein CASSWTSGGFEQYF.

Only a few counts were recorded for this clonotype. The genes are TRBV27 and TRBJ2-7; unclear D gene. V lost 7 bases to trimming and J lost 0 bases, with 7 bases between them. The CDR3 has 12 residues. Germline V gene lookup returns CDR1 MNHEY and CDR2 SMNVEV (reference sequence). Here the CDR3 DNA reads TGTGCCAGCATCGGCAACTCCTACGAGCAGTACTTC. As protein: CASIGNSYEQYF.

The J gene is TRBJ2-5, the V gene TRBV20-1; weak D call: TRBD1 (6 bases). This CDR3 region has 17 residues. CDR1 and CDR2 (germline): DFQATT, SNEGSKA (reference sequence). V was cut by 5 bases and J by 4 bases, with 26 bases left in between. CDR3 DNA sequence: TGCAGTGCTTCGCCCAGGGGTCCCCAGTTCCGGCTAGAGACCCAGTACTTC. Translating it yields CSASPRGPQFRLETQYF.

In this sample, this clonotype turned up once. V and J are TRBV19 and TRBJ2-1; unclear D gene. Per the germline V gene, CDR1 is LNHDA and CDR2 is SQIVND (reference sequence). This CDR3 region has 12 residues. Trimming pared 4 bases from V and 9 bases from J, leaving 10 bases between. CDR3 protein: CASSTRPGEQFF. The CDR3 DNA is TGTGCCAGTAGTACCAGGCCCGGTGAGCAGTTCTTC.

The V gene is TRBV20-1, the J gene TRBJ1-1; 7 bases map to TRBD1. There are 13 residues in the CDR3. V lost 4 bases, J lost 5 bases, and 7 bases stayed unmatched. Germline V gene sequence: CDR1 DFQATT, CDR2 SNEGSKA (reference sequence). CDR3 region: CSAKGGGRTEAFF. For the CDR3, the DNA is TGCAGTGCTAAGGGAGGGGGCAGGACTGAAGCTTTCTTT.

The CDR3: CASSLGVAETQYF. The DNA of the CDR3 is TGCGCCAGCAGCTTGGGGGTCGCAGAGACCCAGTACTTC. The genes are TRBV5-1 and TRBJ2-5; D unclear. CDR3 length equals 13 residues. V was shortened by 0 bases and J by 4 bases, with 7 bases between the two germline ends. Germline assignment: CDR1 SGHRS and CDR2 YFSETQ.

This clonotype turned up a few times. The chain combines TRBV29-1 with TRBJ2-5; tentatively, D is TRBD1 (6 bases). This CDR3 has 14 residues. The ends were cut back, 6 bases at V and 11 bases at J, with 25 bases in the middle. Germline V lookup: CDR1 SQVTM, CDR2 ANQGSEA. The CDR3, as DNA: TGCAGCGTGGGAAGACAGGTTAAGGGCAATGAGCAGTACTTC. Translated: CSVGRQVKGNEQYF.

The V and J genes are TRBV11-2 and TRBJ2-1, with TRBD1 matching over 7 bases. This CDR3 is built from 14 residues. With V trimmed by 1 base and J by 12 bases, 9 bases remained unmatched. CDR1 is SGHAT, CDR2 FQNNGV, per germline. The CDR3 DNA reads as TGTGCCAGCAGCTTAGGGTTCAGGGGGACCGGGCAGTTCTTC. Encoded protein: CASSLGFRGTGQFF.

The gene calls are TRBV4-3 and TRBJ2-2, with a tentative D call TRBD1 (5 bases). Germline V gene lookup returns CDR1 LGHNA and CDR2 YSLEER. V lost 0 bases to trimming and J lost 7 bases, with 9 bases between them. CDR3 length: 14 residues. The CDR3 is CASSQEQAGGELFF. Written as DNA, the CDR3 is TGCGCCAGCAGCCAAGAACAGGCTGGCGGGGAGCTGTTTTTT.

This chain links TRBV29-1 with TRBJ2-2, with 8 bases identical to TRBD2. With V trimmed by 2 bases and J by 0 bases, 5 bases remained unmatched. The CDR3 has 16 amino acids. CDR1 and CDR2 (germline): SQVTM, ANQGSEA. The CDR3 reads CSVESAGLANTGELFF. In nucleotides, the CDR3 is TGCAGCGTTGAAAGTGCGGGACTAGCGAACACCGGGGAGCTGTTTTTT.

This clonotype was seen many times. The chain recombines TRBV6-2 or TRBV6-3 with TRBJ1-1; unclear D gene. V lost 0 bases to trimming and J lost 5 bases, with 1 base between them. From germline, CDR1 is MNHEY and CDR2 SVGEGT. CDR3 length: 11 residues. CDR3 region: CASSYSTEAFF. The CDR3 DNA is TGTGCCAGCAGTTACTCGACTGAAGCTTTCTTT.

This clonotype was seen more than once but under ten times. This chain joins TRBV4-3 and TRBJ1-1; tentative D call: TRBD1 (5 bases). The CDR3 consists of 14 residues. In germline, CDR1 is LGHNA, CDR2 YSLEER. V gave up 1 base and J gave up 3 bases, with 9 bases separating them. This chain's CDR3 is CASSQVAGHTEAFF. As DNA, the CDR3 is TGCGCCAGCAGCCAAGTCGCGGGACACACTGAAGCTTTCTTT.

A few counts support this clonotype. V and J are TRBV9 and TRBJ1-2, with D perhaps matching TRBD1 (5 bases). Between the trimmed V and J ends, which lost 4 bases and 5 bases, there was a span of 12 bases. Germline CDR1 is SGDLS and CDR2 is YYNGEE. The CDR3 is made up of 13 amino acids. CDR3 in DNA: TGTGCCAGCAGCCTTTACGGGGCGTATGGCTACACCTTC. Encoded protein: CASSLYGAYGYTF.

The chain joins TRBV7-2 to TRBJ1-1; D gene unclear. The CDR3 is made up of 12 amino acids. The germline gives CDR1 SGHTA, CDR2 FQGNSA. The V gene lost 4 bases and the J gene lost 7 bases, with 10 bases spanning the gap. For the CDR3, the DNA is TGTGCCAGCAGCTCCCCCGTCGGTGAAGCTTTCTTT. Its protein product is CASSSPVGEAFF.

The J gene is TRBJ2-1, the V gene TRBV6-6, with 8 bases matching TRBD1. V lost 6 bases and J lost 10; bases outside the gene matches: 11. Germline V gives CDR1 MNHNY, CDR2 SVGAGI (reference sequence). The CDR3 is made up of 14 amino acids. The CDR3 DNA sequence: TGTGCCAGCAGAAAGGGGGACAGGTTCTGGGAGCAGTTCTTC. Translating it yields CASRKGDRFWEQFF.

J is TRBJ1-2 and V is TRBV20-1; D gene ambiguous. The CDR3 runs 11 residues. V was clipped by 2 bases and J by 7 bases, with 8 bases between them. Germline CDR1 reads DFQATT; CDR2 reads SNEGSKA (reference sequence). The CDR3 sequence is CSARFGSGYTF. CDR3 bases: TGCAGTGCTAGATTCGGCTCTGGCTACACCTTC.

At least ten counts were recorded for this clonotype. The chain is built from TRBV4-3 and TRBJ2-1; D is perhaps TRBD1 (5 bases). Trimming pared 4 bases from V and 0 bases from J, leaving 7 bases between. This CDR3 has 14 amino acids. CDR1 is LGHNA, CDR2 YSLEER, per germline. CDR3 sequence: CASSPDNSYNEQFF. The CDR3 coding sequence is TGCGCCAGCAGCCCGGACAACTCCTACAATGAGCAGTTCTTC.

As regards this clonotype: A junction end diverges from the germline sequence, so it may reflect a read error. V and J are TRBV6-5 and TRBJ2-5; the D call may be TRBD1 or TRBD2 (5 bases each). CDR1 MNHEY and CDR2 SVGAGI come from the germline V gene. The CDR3 length is 12 residues. CDR3 sequence reads: CVSSRGKETQYF. The CDR3 region has the DNA TGTGTCAGCAGCCGGGGCAAAGAGACCCAGTACTTC.

V is TRBV20-1 and J is TRBJ2-3; 10 nucleotides line up with TRBD1. The CDR3 consists of 14 residues. CDR1 is DFQATT and CDR2 is SNEGSKA in the germline V gene (reference sequence). V lost 6 bases to trimming and J lost 5 bases; unmatched junction nucleotides: 8. In DNA form, the CDR3 reads TGCAGTGCCCTGACAGGGGGCGCGGAAGATACGCAGTATTTT. It specifies CSALTGGAEDTQYF.

The chain recombines TRBV5-1 with TRBJ2-7, with TRBD2 matching over 14 bases. The DNA end favors TRBJ2-5, so the J call may be wrong. The CDR3 totals 15 residues. Germline lookup yields CDR1 SGHRS and CDR2 YFSETQ. The CDR3 protein is CASSSTSGGAETQYF. Here the CDR3 DNA reads TGCGCCAGCAGCTCGACTAGCGGGGGGGCAGAGACCCAGTACTTC.

The rearrangement uses TRBV20-1 and TRBJ2-3, with 8 nucleotides matching TRBD1. This CDR3 comprises 17 residues. V lost 5 bases to trimming and J lost 3 bases; unmatched junction nucleotides: 16. Germline values: CDR1 DFQATT, CDR2 SNEGSKA (reference sequence). CDR3 in amino acids: CSAAQLQTGVGTDTQYF. As DNA, the CDR3 is TGCAGTGCTGCCCAACTCCAGACAGGGGTTGGGACAGATACGCAGTATTTT.

A single count supports this clonotype. The CDR3, as DNA: TGCGCCAGCAGCCTCCGGGACAGGGTATTGGAAGGCTACACCTTC. This encodes CASSLRDRVLEGYTF. J is TRBJ1-2 and V is TRBV4-3; 9 bases are shared with TRBD1. Per the germline V gene, CDR1 is LGHNA and CDR2 is YSLEER. V was pared by 4 bases and J by 8 bases, with 11 bases of the junction left unmatched. The CDR3 is 15 amino acids.

The chain has TRBV18 and TRBJ2-4, with D perhaps matching TRBD2 (6 bases). This CDR3 is built from 14 residues. Germline CDR1 and CDR2: KGHSH and LQKENI. V shed 8 bases and J shed 8 bases, with 19 bases lying between them. This CDR3 is CASREGRRWDIQYF. Here the CDR3 DNA reads TGTGCCAGCCGCGAGGGGAGGCGGTGGGACATTCAGTACTTC.

The sample holds a few counts of this clonotype. This chain uses TRBV20-1 with TRBJ1-2; 8 bases are a match to TRBD1. Germline loops: CDR1 DFQATT, CDR2 SNEGSKA (reference sequence). This CDR3 has 15 residues. J was trimmed by 4 bases and V by 0 bases; bases with no gene match: 7. CDR3: CSARERGQELYGYTF. The CDR3 nucleotides are TGCAGTGCTAGAGAGCGGGGACAGGAGCTCTATGGCTACACCTTC.

Notes on this clonotype: A single base separates this from a much larger clone, so it may be a read error. The rearrangement links TRBV4-3 to TRBJ2-5; the D gene is possibly TRBD2 (5 bases). CDR1 is LGHNA and CDR2 is YSLEER in the germline V gene. The CDR3 is made up of 15 amino acids. The V gene lost 3 bases and the J gene lost 4 bases, with 15 bases spanning the gap. The CDR3 loop is CASSHRRSKRETQYF. CDR3 bases: TGCGCCAGCAGCCATAGGAGGTCTAAACGAGAGACCCAGTACTTC.

The rearrangement links TRBV29-1 to TRBJ2-1, with TRBD2 matching 7 bases. Germline V gives CDR1 SQVTM, CDR2 ANQGSEA. The ends lost 5 bases at V and 5 bases at J; junction bases unmatched: 12. This CDR3 has 15 amino acids. CDR3 amino acids: CSVQQRLAIHNEQFF. CDR3 nucleotides: TGCAGCGTTCAACAAAGACTAGCAATTCACAATGAGCAGTTCTTC.